The 23 T cell receptor beta chains presented below share a single source sample, sequenced in a study of cytomegalovirus exposure and HLA in healthy donors. Sequenced by immunoSEQ multiplex PCR; TCRdb stores in-frame clones only, minus some. The data show 140,000 to 150,000 clones, about nine tenths seen once. Sequenced: PBMCs. These receptors were collected from a man younger than 35 in good health and CMV-seronegative.

This clone was detected once. V is TRBV10-3 and J is TRBJ1-1; the match to TRBD1 covers 7 bases. The CDR3 runs 14 residues. The J segment lost 0 bases and the V segment lost 6 bases, leaving 4 bases of the junction unmatched. Germline V gene data show CDR1 as ENHRY and CDR2 as SYGVKD. In nucleotides, the CDR3 is TGTGCCATCAGCACAGGGGCTCTGAACACTGAAGCTTTCTTT. As protein: CAISTGALNTEAFF.

This clone was counted once. The gene calls are TRBV6-1 and TRBJ2-1; 9 bases are shared with TRBD2. CDR3 size: 15 residues. Germline CDR1 and CDR2: MNHNS and SASEGT. The trim removed 2 bases at V and 9 bases at J, leaving 8 bases unmatched. The CDR3 protein is CASSERVAGDREQFF. The CDR3 DNA sequence: TGTGCCAGCAGTGAACGGGTAGCGGGAGATCGTGAGCAGTTCTTC.

This rearrangement joins TRBV25-1 to TRBJ2-1; 9 nucleotides agree with TRBD1. The J segment lost 9 bases and the V segment lost 1 base, leaving 4 bases of the junction unmatched. Looked up from germline, CDR1 is MGHDK and CDR2 is SYGVNS. There are 14 residues in the CDR3. Here the CDR3 reads CASSESGQGAEQFF. The CDR3 nucleotides read TGTGCCAGCAGTGAATCGGGACAGGGTGCTGAGCAGTTCTTC.

This sequence joins TRBV6-1 and TRBJ2-1, with D perhaps matching TRBD1 (5 bases). The CDR3 contains 12 residues. The V gene lost 4 bases and the J gene lost 10 bases, with 11 bases spanning the gap. Germline values: CDR1 MNHNS, CDR2 SASEGT. The CDR3 reads CASSVKGREQFF. The CDR3 DNA reads as TGTGCCAGCAGTGTTAAGGGGCGCGAGCAGTTCTTC.

This rearrangement joins TRBV2 to TRBJ1-5, with 7 bases lining up with TRBD1. After removal of 6 bases from V and 0 bases from J, the junction contained 14 bases not matched to a gene. The germline V gene has CDR1 SNHLY and CDR2 FYNNEI. The CDR3 has 18 residues. CDR3: CASSWDRNLGDSNQPQHF. In nucleotides, the CDR3 is TGTGCCAGCAGCTGGGACAGAAACCTCGGAGATAGCAATCAGCCCCAGCATTTT.

This sequence joins TRBV7-9 and TRBJ2-1; D is unclear. This CDR3 has 15 residues. Trimming stripped 8 bases from V and 2 bases from J, with 16 bases between. Germline V gene lookup returns CDR1 SEHNR and CDR2 FQNEAQ (reference sequence). The CDR3 DNA reads TGTGCCAGCTGTCGCCAGCGAAATACCTACAATGAGCAGTTCTTC. Translation: CASCRQRNTYNEQFF. Full variable domain (remainder filled in from reference TRBV7-9 and TRBJ2-1): DTGVSQNPRHKITKRGQNVTFRCDPISEHNRLYWYRQTLGQGPEFLTYFQNEAQLEKSRLLSDRFSAERPKGSFSTLEIQRTEQGDSAMYLCASCRQRNTYNEQFFGPGTRLTVL.

A few counts support this clone. V is TRBV30 and J is TRBJ1-5; TRBD1 matches at 8 bases. The CDR3 runs to 13 residues. V lost 2 bases, J lost 4 bases, and 1 base stayed unmatched. CDR1 and CDR2 from the germline V gene are GTSNPN and SVGIG (reference sequence). Written as DNA, the CDR3 is TGTGCCTGGAGTCACAGGGGGAATCAGCCCCAGCATTTT. It specifies CAWSHRGNQPQHF.

This sequence joins TRBV6-6 and TRBJ2-7; possibly TRBD2 for D (6 bases). The ends were cut back, 7 bases at V and 8 bases at J, with 12 bases in the middle. CDR3 length: 11 residues. Germline V lookup: CDR1 MNHNY, CDR2 SVGAGI (reference sequence). The CDR3 reads CASKGTYQQYV. In nucleotides, the CDR3 is TGTGCCAGCAAGGGGACTTATCAGCAGTACGTC.

Worth noting for this clone: The junction departs from germline at one end; a sequencing error may be responsible. This chain joins TRBV6-1 and TRBJ2-2; D is uncertain. In germline, CDR1 is MNHNS, CDR2 SASEGT. The CDR3 is 13 residues long. The CDR3 DNA sequence: TGCTCCGCGGCGGTTCAGAACACCGGGGAGCTGTTTTTT. Its translation is CSAAVQNTGELFF.

Only a few counts were recorded for this clone. This chain links TRBV30 with TRBJ1-1; 7 bases match TRBD1. The CDR3 is 11 amino acids. The trim removed 1 base at V and 7 bases at J, leaving 0 bases unmatched. Germline V gene sequence: CDR1 GTSNPN, CDR2 SVGIG (reference sequence). Here the CDR3 reads CAWSGDSEAFF. CDR3 in DNA: TGTGCCTGGAGTGGGGACAGTGAAGCTTTCTTT. Using reference TRBV30 and TRBJ1-1 for the parts outside the CDR3, the full variable domain is SQTIHQWPATLVQPVGSPLSLECTVEGTSNPNLYWYRQAAGRGLQLLFYSVGIGQISSEVPQNLSASRPQDRQFILSSKKLLLSDSGFYLCAWSGDSEAFFGQGTRLTVV.

This rearrangement joins TRBV5-6 to TRBJ2-3, with 7 bases matching TRBD2. The CDR3 length is 15 residues. J lost 2 bases, V lost 1 base, and 4 bases had no gene match. CDR1 and CDR2 (germline): SGHDT, YYEEEE. The chain's CDR3 is CASSLRAGDTDTQYF. The CDR3 nucleotides read TGTGCCAGCAGCTTGAGGGCGGGGGACACAGATACGCAGTATTTT. Full variable domain (missing parts from reference TRBV5-6 and TRBJ2-3): DAGVTQSPTHLIKTRGQQVTLRCSPKSGHDTVSWYQQALGQGPQFIFQYYEEEERQRGNFPDRFSGHQFPNYSSELNVNALLLGDSALYLCASSLRAGDTDTQYFGPGTRLTVL.

With regard to this clone: Other nucleotide sequences in the sample specify the same CDR3. This chain links TRBV20-1 with TRBJ2-1; perhaps TRBD2 as D (6 bases). Per germline, CDR1 DFQATT and CDR2 SNEGSKA (reference sequence). This CDR3 is built from 11 residues. V lost 6 bases, J lost 7 bases, and 10 bases lay in between. This chain's CDR3 is CSARLVNEQFF. Written as DNA, the CDR3 is TGCAGTGCCCGACTAGTGAATGAGCAGTTCTTC.

The V gene is TRBV7-8, the J gene TRBJ2-1; 7 positions agree with TRBD2. Germline values: CDR1 SGHVS, CDR2 FQNEAQ. Trimming removed 0 bases from V and 4 bases from J; junction bases left unmatched: 6. This CDR3 is built from 16 residues. CDR3 amino acids: CASSLALGLPYNEQFF. CDR3 DNA sequence: TGTGCCAGCAGCTTAGCATTGGGACTACCATACAATGAGCAGTTCTTC.

The chain uses TRBV29-1 and TRBJ2-1; 14 nucleotides agree with TRBD2. The CDR3 consists of 17 residues. With V trimmed by 6 bases and J by 0 bases, 7 bases remained unmatched. The germline V gene has CDR1 SQVTM and CDR2 ANQGSEA. This CDR3 is CSVGTSGSSSSYNEQFF. Written as DNA, the CDR3 is TGCAGCGTCGGGACTAGCGGGAGTTCCAGCTCCTACAATGAGCAGTTCTTC.

CDR3 residues: CASSIDYRGVFYYGYTF. As DNA, the CDR3 is TGTGCCAGTAGTATAGATTATCGCGGGGTTTTCTACTATGGCTACACCTTC. The rearrangement uses TRBV19 and TRBJ1-2; D not resolved. CDR1 is LNHDA, CDR2 SQIVND, per germline (reference sequence). This CDR3 spans 17 amino acids. V was clipped by 0 bases and J by 3 bases, with 17 bases between them.

This clone was recorded once. The J gene is TRBJ2-7, the V gene TRBV7-8, with TRBD2 identical over 10 bases. The CDR3 extends over 16 amino acids. Germline values: CDR1 SGHVS, CDR2 FQNEAQ. The V and J ends lost 1 base and 6 bases, in that order; junction bases with no gene match: 9. In DNA, the CDR3 is TGTGCCAGCAGCTTAGAGTTAGCGGGGGGTAAGGGCGAGCAGTACTTC. Translated, it gives CASSLELAGGKGEQYF. Drawing the rest from reference TRBV7-8 and TRBJ2-7, the complete variable domain is GAGVSQSPRYKVAKRGQDVALRCDPISGHVSLFWYQQALGQGPEFLTYFQNEAQLDKSGLPSDRFFAERPEGSVSTLKIQRTQQEDSAVYLCASSLELAGGKGEQYFGPGTRLTVT.

The chain has TRBV19 and TRBJ1-5; 10 nucleotides agree with TRBD1. Germline-derived CDR1 and CDR2 are LNHDA and SQIVND (reference sequence). Germline trimming cut 1 base from V and 7 bases from J; bases unmatched to any gene: 7. CDR3 size: 16 residues. CDR3 sequence: CASSIGRQGAGQPQHF. CDR3 in DNA: TGTGCCAGTAGTATAGGCCGACAGGGGGCCGGGCAGCCCCAGCATTTT.

J is TRBJ2-7 and V is TRBV6-6; D gene ambiguous. The V and J ends lost 0 bases and 4 bases respectively, with 13 bases between them. Germline V gives CDR1 MNHNY, CDR2 SVGAGI (reference sequence). The CDR3 has 15 amino acids. CDR3: CASSYSSGSGYEQYF. CDR3 nucleotide sequence: TGTGCCAGCAGTTACTCTTCCGGGTCTGGGTACGAGCAGTACTTC.

The rearrangement uses TRBV21-1 and TRBJ2-3; the table names TRBD2, a call not compared with the DNA. TRBV21-1 is described as a pseudogene. The length of the CDR3 is 15 residues. CDR3 nucleotide sequence: TGTGCCAGCAGCACACAGCGGGCAGGGACAGATACGCAGTATTTT. Translation: CASSTQRAGTDTQYF.

This clone has just one count. The chain links TRBV5-1 to TRBJ1-3; D is unresolved. The ends were cut back, 6 bases at V and 0 bases at J, with 7 bases in the middle. CDR1 SGHRS and CDR2 YFSETQ come from the germline V gene. CDR3 length: 13 amino acids. The CDR3 sequence: CASNPGSGNTIYF. In nucleotides, the CDR3 is TGCGCCAGCAACCCAGGCTCTGGAAACACCATATATTTT.

In DNA form, the CDR3 reads TGTGCCAGCAGTAAACGTGACAGGAACACTGAAGCTTTCTTT. Its translation is CASSKRDRNTEAFF. The chain recombines TRBV2 with TRBJ1-1; TRBD1 might be the D (5 bases). V was trimmed by 5 bases and J by 1 base, leaving 11 bases between them. Germline V gene sequence: CDR1 SNHLY, CDR2 FYNNEI. The CDR3 runs to 14 residues.

This chain connects TRBV5-1 to TRBJ1-4; D is perhaps TRBD1 (6 bases). There are 14 residues in the CDR3. Trimming stripped 4 bases from V and 5 bases from J, with 12 bases between. CDR1 is SGHRS and CDR2 is YFSETQ in the germline V gene. This CDR3 reads CASSQDSRNEKLFF. The CDR3 DNA follows: TGCGCCAGCAGCCAGGACAGCCGAAATGAAAAACTGTTTTTT.

In this sample, this clone turned up once. This chain uses TRBV23-1 with TRBJ1-2; unclear D gene. TRBV23-1 is given ORF status, its function remaining uncertain. The CDR3 spans 13 residues. V lost 3 bases, J lost 4 bases, and 9 bases lay in between. In nucleotides, the CDR3 is TGCGCCAGCAGTCAGGCGGCAGTCTATGGCTACACCTTC. It translates to CASSQAAVYGYTF.